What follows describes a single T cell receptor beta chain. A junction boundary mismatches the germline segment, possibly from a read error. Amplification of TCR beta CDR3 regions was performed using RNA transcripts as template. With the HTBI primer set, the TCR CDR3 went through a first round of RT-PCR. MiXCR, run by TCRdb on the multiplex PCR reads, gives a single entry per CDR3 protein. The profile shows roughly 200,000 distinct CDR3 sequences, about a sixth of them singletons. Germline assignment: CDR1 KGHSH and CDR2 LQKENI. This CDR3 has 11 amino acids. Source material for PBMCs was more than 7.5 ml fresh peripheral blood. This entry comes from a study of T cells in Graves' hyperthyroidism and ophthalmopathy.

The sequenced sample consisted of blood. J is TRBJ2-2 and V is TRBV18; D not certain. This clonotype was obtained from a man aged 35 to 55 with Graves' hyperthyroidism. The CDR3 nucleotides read TGTACCAGCTCACCAGAGACCCGGCTGTTTTTT. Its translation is CTSSPETRLFF.